These T cell receptor beta chains were read from a single sample in a study of shared clonotypes between healthy human individuals. TCRdb keeps only in-frame clones here, not all; method: immunoSEQ multiplex PCR. This table has roughly 2,000,000 clones, about 94% appearing once. Specimen: naive CD8+ T cells from PBMCs. The receptors originated from a man aged 18 to 35 in good health. Some clones in this sample may be carry-over from other donors' samples. Each CDR3 is given with its conserved first and last residue. Fields, in order: J gene, clone size, V gene, D gene, CDR3 DNA, CDR3 protein. D genes are given only for firm matches. The listing skips clone size in some rows; elsewhere it reads once, few, many or a size class.

>TRBJ2-1|NA|TRBV5-1|NA
TGCGCCAGCAGCTTGGGGAGATTAGCGGTCTACAATGAGCAGTTCTTC
CASSLGRLAVYNEQFF
>TRBJ2-1|NA|TRBV27|NA
TGTGCCAGCAGTCTCGGAGGCTTTCTCAATGAGCAGTTCTTC
CASSLGGFLNEQFF
>TRBJ2-7|NA|TRBV27|NA
TGTGCCAGCAGTCTATCAGGAGGGGCTGGCTACGAGCAGTACTTC
CASSLSGGAGYEQYF
>TRBJ1-2|NA|TRBV7-9|NA
TGTGCCAGCAGCCCCGGGGGCAGGGAGGGGTATGGCTACACCTTC
CASSPGGREGYGYTF
>TRBJ2-5|NA|TRBV28|NA
TGTGCCAGCACCACGGACGTCAAGGAGCAGTACTTC
CASTTDVKEQYF
>TRBJ2-5|NA|TRBV10-2|NA
TGCGCCAGCTGCAGGGGAGGGTATTTCCAAGAGACCCAGTACTTC
CASCRGGYFQETQYF
>TRBJ1-2|NA|TRBV15|NA
TGTGCCACCACGACCGAGGGAGGGGATGGCTACACCTTC
CATTTEGGDGYTF
>TRBJ2-7|once|TRBV27|NA
TGTGCCAGCAGTTTAGGGGGAAGTTACGAGCAGTACTTC
CASSLGGSYEQYF
>TRBJ2-2|NA|TRBV9|TRBD2
TGTGCCAGCAGCGTAGGCGGGAGGGACGGGGAGCTGTTTTTT
CASSVGGRDGELFF
>TRBJ2-2|NA|TRBV5-6|NA
TGTGCCAGCAGCTTGTCCCATTCGAACACCGGGGAGCTGTTTTTT
CASSLSHSNTGELFF
>TRBJ2-3|NA|TRBV11-2|NA
TGTGCCAGCAGCTCGGCCTATGTTGGCACAGATACGCAGTATTTT
CASSSAYVGTDTQYF
>TRBJ2-1|NA|TRBV2|NA
TGTGCCAGCAGTGAAGGGGCCTCAGGCTACAATGAGCAGTTCTTC
CASSEGASGYNEQFF
>TRBJ1-1|NA|TRBV27|NA
TGTGCCAGCAGTTTTGAGAGGTGGACTGAAGCTTTCTTT
CASSFERWTEAFF
>TRBJ2-7|NA|TRBV11-2|NA
TGTGCCAGCCAGCTCTACGGCTCCTACGAGCAGTACTTC
CASQLYGSYEQYF
>TRBJ2-5|NA|TRBV7-6|TRBD2
TGTGCCAGCAGCGTTCCGGGACTAGCAGAGACCCAGTACTTC
CASSVPGLAETQYF
>TRBJ2-2|NA|TRBV25-1|NA
TGTGCCAGCAGCGCCGGGGGGCCCGGGGAGCTGTTTTTT
CASSAGGPGELFF
>TRBJ2-7|NA|TRBV7-8|NA
TGTGCCAGCAGCTGGGGGTCAACTAACTACGAGCAGTACTTC
CASSWGSTNYEQYF
>TRBJ1-3|NA|TRBV5-4|TRBD1
TGTGCCAGCAGCTTCCGGGACAGGGCTGGAAACACCATATATTTT
CASSFRDRAGNTIYF
>TRBJ2-1|NA|TRBV27|TRBD2
TGTGCCAGCAGGCCTATCAATTCTAGCGGGAGGGATCCCAATGAGCAGTTCTTC
CASRPINSSGRDPNEQFF
>TRBJ1-4|NA|TRBV19|TRBD1
TGTGCCAGTAGTATCGGGACAGGGTACAATGAAAAACTGTTTTTT
CASSIGTGYNEKLFF
>TRBJ2-7|NA|TRBV27|NA
TGTGCCAGCAGTCCATCCGACAGCTACGAGCAGTACTTC
CASSPSDSYEQYF
>TRBJ1-1|few|TRBV4-2|NA
TGTGCCAGCAGCCCCATCCTTACAGGGATGAACACTGAAGCTTTCTTT
CASSPILTGMNTEAFF
>TRBJ1-5|NA|TRBV9|NA
TGTGCCAGCAGCGTAGACGGCACTGGGCAGCCCCAGCATTTT
CASSVDGTGQPQHF
>TRBJ2-1|NA|TRBV9|NA
TGTGCCAGCAGCGCCCACCTAATAGAGTCTCGGAATGAGCAGTTCTTC
CASSAHLIESRNEQFF
>TRBJ2-5|NA|TRBV10-2|NA
TGCGCCAGTCAGCAGGGGGGCCATCCGAGAGAGACCCAGTACTTC
CASQQGGHPRETQYF
>TRBJ1-2|NA|TRBV7-9|NA
TGTGCCAGCAGCTTAGGTACAGCGAACTATGGCTACACCTTC
CASSLGTANYGYTF
>TRBJ2-1|NA|TRBV6-1|TRBD2
TGTGCCAGCAGTGAACTAGCGGGATGGGAGCAGTTCTTC
CASSELAGWEQFF
>TRBJ1-1|NA|TRBV10-3|NA
TGTGCCATCAGTGATACGGGTCGTACAGGGAGTAAGGCTGAAGCTTTCTTT
CAISDTGRTGSKAEAFF
>TRBJ1-1|NA|TRBV11-2|NA
TGTGCCAGCAGCTATATGTGGGCCACCTTTTTT
CASSYMWATFF
>TRBJ2-2|NA|TRBV27|NA
TGTGCCAGCAGTTTACCAAACACCGGGGAGCTGTTTTTT
CASSLPNTGELFF
>TRBJ2-4|NA|TRBV7-9|NA
TGTGCCAGCAGCTTGGGGGGAGAGCCAAAAAACATTCAGTACTTC
CASSLGGEPKNIQYF
>TRBJ2-7|NA|TRBV4-3|NA
TGCGCCAGCAGCCAAGCGGGGGAAGGAAGCTCCTACGAGCAGTACTTC
CASSQAGEGSSYEQYF
>TRBJ2-7|NA|TRBV11-2|TRBD1
TGTGCCAGCAGCACCAGACAGGGGATTCACTACGAGCAGTACTTC
CASSTRQGIHYEQYF